Here is one TCR beta chain with its context. Antigen unknown. These data belong to a study of cytomegalovirus exposure and HLA in healthy donors. Study-wide points: Earlier analysis yielded a pattern in which most TCR beta V segments were productive about 87% or about 30% of the time.

CDR1 LGHNA and CDR2 YNFKEQ come from the germline V gene. The length of the CDR3 is 14 residues. V lost 0 bases and J lost 4, with 9 bases in between. The study ran its PCR with 60 Vbeta and 13 Jbeta primers. Data came from immunoSEQ multiplex PCR; TCRdb stores just in-frame clones and leaves some out. Of about 130,000 clones in the sample, approximately 79% were seen once. Sample: PBMCs. This clonotype was sampled from a man aged 35 to 55 in good health and CMV-seropositive. The V call is TRBV4-2, the J call TRBJ2-5, with D perhaps matching TRBD1 (5 bases). The CDR3 bases are TGTGCCAGCAGCCAAGATCAGGGTTTAGAGACCCAGTACTTC. Amino acid sequence: CASSQDQGLETQYF.